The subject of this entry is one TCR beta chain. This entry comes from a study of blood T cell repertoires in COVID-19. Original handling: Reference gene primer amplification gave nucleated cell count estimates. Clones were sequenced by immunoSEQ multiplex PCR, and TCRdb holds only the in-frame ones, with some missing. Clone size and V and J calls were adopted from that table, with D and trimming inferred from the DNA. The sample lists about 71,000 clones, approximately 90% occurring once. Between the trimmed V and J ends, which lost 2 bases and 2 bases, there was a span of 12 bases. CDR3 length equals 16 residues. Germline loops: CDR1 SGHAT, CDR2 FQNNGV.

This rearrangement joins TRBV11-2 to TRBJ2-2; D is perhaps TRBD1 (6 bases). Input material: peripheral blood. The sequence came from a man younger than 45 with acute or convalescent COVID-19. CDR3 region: CASSLRTARNTGELFF. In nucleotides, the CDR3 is TGTGCCAGCAGCTTAAGGACAGCCAGAAACACCGGGGAGCTGTTTTTT.